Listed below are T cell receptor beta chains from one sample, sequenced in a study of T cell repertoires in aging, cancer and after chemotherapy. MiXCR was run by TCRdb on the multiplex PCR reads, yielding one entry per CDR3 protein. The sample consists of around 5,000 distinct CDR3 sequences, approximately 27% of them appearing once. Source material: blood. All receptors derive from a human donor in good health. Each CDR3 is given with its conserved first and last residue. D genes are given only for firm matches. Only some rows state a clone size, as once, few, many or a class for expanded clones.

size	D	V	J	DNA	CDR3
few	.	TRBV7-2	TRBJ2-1	TGTGCCAGCAGCTTAAGCACCCTCAATAAGAATGAGCAGTTCTTC	CASSLSTLNKNEQFF
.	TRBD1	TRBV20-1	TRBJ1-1	TGCAGTGCTAGAGATCGCGCCAGGGGGCTGAACACTGAAGCTTTCTTT	CSARDRARGLNTEAFF
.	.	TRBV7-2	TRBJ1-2	TGTGCCAGCAGCTTGGGAAGCGGGGTTAACTATGGCTACACCTTC	CASSLGSGVNYGYTF
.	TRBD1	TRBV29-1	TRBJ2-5	TGCAGCGTGAGTAAGGGGGCGCAAGAGACCCAGTACTTC	CSVSKGAQETQYF
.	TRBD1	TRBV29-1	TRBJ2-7	TGCAGCGTTGCGTTCGGACAGGGGGACGAGCAGTACTTC	CSVAFGQGDEQYF
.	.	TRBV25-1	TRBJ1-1	TGTGCCAGCAGTATTACGAACACTGAAGCTTTCTTT	CASSITNTEAFF
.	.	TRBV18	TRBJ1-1	TGTGCCAGCCAGCAGGGGAACATGAACACTGAAGCTTTCTTT	CASQQGNMNTEAFF
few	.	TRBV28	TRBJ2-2	TGTGCCAGTGAGTTAGGCACCGGGGAGCTGTTTTTT	CASELGTGELFF
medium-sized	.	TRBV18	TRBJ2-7	TGTGCCAGCTCTCTCAATGGTAGGTCCTACGAGCAGTACTTC	CASSLNGRSYEQYF
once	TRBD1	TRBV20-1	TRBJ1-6	TGCAGTGCCCGCGGACAGGGACAAAGCGAATTCACCCTCCACTTT	CSARGQGQSEFTLHF
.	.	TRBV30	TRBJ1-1	TGTGCCTGGAGTCAAGACAGCAACACTGAAGCTTTCTTT	CAWSQDSNTEAFF
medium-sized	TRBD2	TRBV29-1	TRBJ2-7	TGCAGCGCCCGGGGGGTATTCGCCTACGAGCAGTACTTC	CSARGVFAYEQYF
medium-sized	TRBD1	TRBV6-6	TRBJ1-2	TGTGCCAGCAGTAGGACAGGGAACTATGGCTACACCTTC	CASSRTGNYGYTF
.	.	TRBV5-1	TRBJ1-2	TGCGCCAGCAGCACTGAGCAGGGAATCTACACCTTC	CASSTEQGIYTF
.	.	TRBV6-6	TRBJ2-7	TGTGCCAGCAGTTACGCCGGGTTCTACGAGCAGTACTTC	CASSYAGFYEQYF
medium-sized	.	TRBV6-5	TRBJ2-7	TGTGCCAGCAGTTACACGGGCAGGGGAGGCGAGCAGTACTTC	CASSYTGRGGEQYF
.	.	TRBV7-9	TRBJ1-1	TGTGCCAGCAGCTTTGCCCGAGTGTCGAACACTGAAGCTTTCTTT	CASSFARVSNTEAFF
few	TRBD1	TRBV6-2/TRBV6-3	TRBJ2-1	TGTGCCAGCAGCCCCGGGACAGGGGGCTACAATGAGCAGTTCTTC	CASSPGTGGYNEQFF
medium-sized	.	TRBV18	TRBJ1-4	TGTGCCAGCTCACCAACCGGGCCTGGTGAAAAACTGTTTTTT	CASSPTGPGEKLFF
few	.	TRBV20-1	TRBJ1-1	TGCAGTGCTAGAGAGGGCGGGGGGAACACTGAAGCTTTCTTT	CSAREGGGNTEAFF
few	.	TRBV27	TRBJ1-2	TGTGCCAGCAGTTTCCAACAGGGTGGATGGTATGGCTACACCTTC	CASSFQQGGWYGYTF
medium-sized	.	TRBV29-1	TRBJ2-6	TGCAGCGTTGAAAATCTAGCCAACGTCCTGACTTTC	CSVENLANVLTF
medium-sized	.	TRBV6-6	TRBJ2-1	TGTGCCAGCGGGTTGACAGGAGAGGGTTACAATGAGCAGTTCTTC	CASGLTGEGYNEQFF
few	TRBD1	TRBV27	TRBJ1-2	TGTGCCAGCAGCGTCCTACAGGGGGCAAGGGGCTACACCTTC	CASSVLQGARGYTF
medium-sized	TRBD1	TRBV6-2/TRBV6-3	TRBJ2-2	TGTGCCAGCAGCCGAGGGACAGCCACCGGGGAGCTGTTTTTT	CASSRGTATGELFF
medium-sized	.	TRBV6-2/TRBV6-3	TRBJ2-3	TGTGCCAGCAGTTTGACAGAAGCAGATACGCAGTATTTT	CASSLTEADTQYF
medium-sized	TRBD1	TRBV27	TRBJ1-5	TGTGCCAGCAGTTGGGACAGGAATCAGCCCCAGCATTTT	CASSWDRNQPQHF
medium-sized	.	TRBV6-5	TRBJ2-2	TGTGCCAGCAGTTACTCAAGACCAGGGGCTGGCGGCACCGGGGAGCTGTTTTTT	CASSYSRPGAGGTGELFF
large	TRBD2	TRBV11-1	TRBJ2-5	TGTGCCAGCAGCCCTGGACTAGTGCGAGAGACCCAGTACTTC	CASSPGLVRETQYF
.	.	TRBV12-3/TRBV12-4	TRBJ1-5	TGTGCCAGCATCTTCACGGCGGGGACCTATAGCAATCAGCCCCAGCATTTT	CASIFTAGTYSNQPQHF
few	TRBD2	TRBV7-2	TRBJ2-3	TGTGCCAGCAGCTTAGTCGCAAAATCCAGCGGGAGAAAAGGCACAGATACGCAGTATTTT	CASSLVAKSSGRKGTDTQYF
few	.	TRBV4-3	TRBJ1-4	TGCGCCAGCAGCACCGCGGGGGGCGCCAAACTGTTTTTT	CASSTAGGAKLFF
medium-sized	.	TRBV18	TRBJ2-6	TGTGCCAGCTCACCGGCCGGGACACCTTACTCTGGGGCCAACGTCCTGACTTTC	CASSPAGTPYSGANVLTF
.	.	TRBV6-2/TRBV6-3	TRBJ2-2	TGTGCCAGCAGTGAAGTGAAGACCGGGGAGCTGTTTTTT	CASSEVKTGELFF
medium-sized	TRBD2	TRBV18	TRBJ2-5	TGTGCCAGCTCACCCAAAGGACTAGCGGGAGGAGAGACCCAGTACTTC	CASSPKGLAGGETQYF
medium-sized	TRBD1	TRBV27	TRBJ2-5	TGTGCCAGCAGTTCATCGACAGGGACGTACCAAGAGACCCAGTACTTC	CASSSSTGTYQETQYF
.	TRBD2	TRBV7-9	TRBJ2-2	TGTGCCAGCAGCTTAGCCAACGCGGGGGGGCCAGGGACCGGGGAGCTGTTTTTT	CASSLANAGGPGTGELFF
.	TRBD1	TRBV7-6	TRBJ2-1	TGTGCCAGCAGTCGACCGGGACAGAATTACAATGAGCAGTTCTTC	CASSRPGQNYNEQFF
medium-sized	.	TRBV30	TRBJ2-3	TGTGCCTGGAGTGTAGGAGGTTGGGGAGATACGCAGTATTTT	CAWSVGGWGDTQYF
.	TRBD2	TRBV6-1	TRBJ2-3	TGTGCCAGCAGTTCCTTAGCGGGAGGTGGGGATACGCAGTATTTT	CASSSLAGGGDTQYF
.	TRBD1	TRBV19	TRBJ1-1	TGTGCCAGTAGGGGGACAGTAAAAATTGAAGCTTTCTTT	CASRGTVKIEAFF
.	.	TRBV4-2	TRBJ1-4	TGTGCCAGCAGCCAAGTAAGCTATTTAAATGAAAAACTGTTTTTT	CASSQVSYLNEKLFF
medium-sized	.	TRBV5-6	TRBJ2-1	TGTGCCAGCAGCTTGGCCGTTCGTAGCTACAATGAGCAGTTCTTC	CASSLAVRSYNEQFF
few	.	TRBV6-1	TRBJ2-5	TGTGCCAGCAGTGAGAAACCGGGACCTCGAGGGACCCAGTACTTC	CASSEKPGPRGTQYF
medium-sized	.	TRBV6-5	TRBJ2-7	TGTGCCAGCAGTTACTCGACGGTGTCCTACGAGCAGTACTTC	CASSYSTVSYEQYF
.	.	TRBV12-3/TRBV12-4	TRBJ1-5	TGTGCCAGCAGAGGACAGAGCAATCAGCCCCAGCATTTT	CASRGQSNQPQHF